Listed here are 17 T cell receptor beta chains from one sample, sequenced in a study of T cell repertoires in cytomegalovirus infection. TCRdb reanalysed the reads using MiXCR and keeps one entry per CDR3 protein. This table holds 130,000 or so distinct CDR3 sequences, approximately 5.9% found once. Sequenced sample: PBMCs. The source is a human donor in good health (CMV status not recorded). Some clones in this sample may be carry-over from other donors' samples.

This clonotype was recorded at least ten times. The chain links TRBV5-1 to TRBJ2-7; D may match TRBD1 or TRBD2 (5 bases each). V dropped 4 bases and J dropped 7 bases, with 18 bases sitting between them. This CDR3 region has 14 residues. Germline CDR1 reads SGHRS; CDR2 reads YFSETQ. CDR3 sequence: CASSRSGTVYEQYF. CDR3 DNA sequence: TGCGCCAGCAGCCGCTCTGGGACGGTCTATGAGCAGTACTTC.

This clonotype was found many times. The CDR3 sequence: CASSGRRPAYYNEQFF. CDR3 bases: TGTGCCAGCAGCGGAAGGCGGCCAGCTTACTACAATGAGCAGTTCTTC. The chain is built from TRBV2 and TRBJ2-1, with no clear D. Germline CDR1 SNHLY, CDR2 FYNNEI. V was clipped by 6 bases and J by 3 bases, with 18 bases between them. The CDR3 is 16 amino acids.

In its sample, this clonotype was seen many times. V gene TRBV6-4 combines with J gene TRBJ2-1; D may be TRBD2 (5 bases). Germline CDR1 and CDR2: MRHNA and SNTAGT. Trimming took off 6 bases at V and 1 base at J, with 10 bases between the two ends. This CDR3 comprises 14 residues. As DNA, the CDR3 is TGTGCCAGCAGAATGGACTTTTCCTACAATGAGCAGTTCTTC. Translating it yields CASRMDFSYNEQFF.

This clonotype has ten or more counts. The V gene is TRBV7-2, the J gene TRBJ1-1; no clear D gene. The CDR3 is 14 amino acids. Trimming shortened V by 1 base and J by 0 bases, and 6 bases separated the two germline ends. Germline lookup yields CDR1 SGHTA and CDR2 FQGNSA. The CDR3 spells CASSLGSMNTEAFF. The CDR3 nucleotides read TGTGCCAGCAGCTTAGGCAGCATGAACACTGAAGCTTTCTTT.

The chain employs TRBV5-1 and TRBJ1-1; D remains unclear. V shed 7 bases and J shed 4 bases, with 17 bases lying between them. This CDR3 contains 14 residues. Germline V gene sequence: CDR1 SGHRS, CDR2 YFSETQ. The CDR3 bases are TGCGCCAGCTCCCTCCCACCCCCAGCCACTGAAGCTTTCTTT. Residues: CASSLPPPATEAFF.

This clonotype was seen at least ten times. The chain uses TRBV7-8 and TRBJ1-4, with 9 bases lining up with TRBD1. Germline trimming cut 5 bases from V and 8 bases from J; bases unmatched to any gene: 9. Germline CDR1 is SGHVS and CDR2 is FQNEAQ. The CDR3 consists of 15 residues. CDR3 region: CASSLDRGWTEKLFF. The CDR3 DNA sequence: TGTGCCAGCAGCCTGGACAGGGGATGGACGGAAAAACTGTTTTTT. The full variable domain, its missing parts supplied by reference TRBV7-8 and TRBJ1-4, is GAGVSQSPRYKVAKRGQDVALRCDPISGHVSLFWYQQALGQGPEFLTYFQNEAQLDKSGLPSDRFFAERPEGSVSTLKIQRTQQEDSAVYLCASSLDRGWTEKLFFGSGTQLSVL.

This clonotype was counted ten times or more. CDR3 bases: TGTGCCGCTAGGGCTAGCGGGGGGAGAGATGAGCAGTTCTTC. Translated, it gives CAARASGGRDEQFF. J is TRBJ2-1 and V is TRBV19; the match to TRBD2 covers 11 bases. Germline V gene sequence: CDR1 LNHDA, CDR2 SQIVND (reference sequence). This CDR3 has 14 residues. J lost 8 bases, V lost 11 bases, and 11 bases had no gene match.

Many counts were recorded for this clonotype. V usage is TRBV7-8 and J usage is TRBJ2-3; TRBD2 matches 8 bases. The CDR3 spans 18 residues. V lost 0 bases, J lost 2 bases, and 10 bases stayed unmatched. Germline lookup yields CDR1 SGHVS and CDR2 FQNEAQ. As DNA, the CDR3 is TGTGCCAGCAGCTTAGCGACTTTGCGGGGGGCCATCACAGATACGCAGTATTTT. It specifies CASSLATLRGAITDTQYF.

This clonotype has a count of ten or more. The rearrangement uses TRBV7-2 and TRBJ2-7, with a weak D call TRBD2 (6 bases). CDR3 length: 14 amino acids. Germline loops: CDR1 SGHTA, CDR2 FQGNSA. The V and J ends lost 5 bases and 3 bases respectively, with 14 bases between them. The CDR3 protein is CASSRLVFFYEQYF. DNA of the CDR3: TGTGCCAGCAGCCGACTAGTTTTCTTCTACGAGCAGTACTTC.

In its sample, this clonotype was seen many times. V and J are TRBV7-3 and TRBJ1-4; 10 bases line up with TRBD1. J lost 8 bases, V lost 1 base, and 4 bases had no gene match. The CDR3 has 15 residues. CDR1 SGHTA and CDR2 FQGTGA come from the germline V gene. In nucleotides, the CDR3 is TGTGCCAGCAGCTTAATGGGACAGGGGCACGAAAAACTGTTTTTT. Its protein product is CASSLMGQGHEKLFF.

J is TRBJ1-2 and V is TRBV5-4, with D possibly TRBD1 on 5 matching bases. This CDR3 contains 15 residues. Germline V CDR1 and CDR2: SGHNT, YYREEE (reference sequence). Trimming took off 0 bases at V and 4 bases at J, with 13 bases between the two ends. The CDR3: CASSLGPRQGYGYTF. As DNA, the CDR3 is TGTGCCAGCAGCTTGGGACCCCGCCAGGGCTATGGCTACACCTTC. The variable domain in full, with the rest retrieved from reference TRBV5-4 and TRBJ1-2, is ETGVTQSPTHLIKTRGQQVTLRCSSQSGHNTVSWYQQALGQGPQFIFQYYREEENGRGNFPPRFSGLQFPNYSSELNVNALELDDSALYLCASSLGPRQGYGYTFGSGTRLTVV.

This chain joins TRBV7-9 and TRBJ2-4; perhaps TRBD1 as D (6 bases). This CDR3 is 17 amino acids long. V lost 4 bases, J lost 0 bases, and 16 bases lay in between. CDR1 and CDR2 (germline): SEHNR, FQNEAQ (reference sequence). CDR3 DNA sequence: TGTGCCAGCAGCTCAAGTCGAAAGGGGGAAGCCAAAAACATTCAGTACTTC. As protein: CASSSSRKGEAKNIQYF.

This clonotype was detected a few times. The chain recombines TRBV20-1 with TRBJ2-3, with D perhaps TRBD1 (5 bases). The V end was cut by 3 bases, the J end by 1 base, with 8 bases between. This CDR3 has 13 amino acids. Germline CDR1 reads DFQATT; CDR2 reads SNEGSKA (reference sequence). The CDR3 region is CSARTAGTDTQYF. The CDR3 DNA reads TGCAGTGCTAGGACAGCTGGCACAGATACGCAGTATTTT.

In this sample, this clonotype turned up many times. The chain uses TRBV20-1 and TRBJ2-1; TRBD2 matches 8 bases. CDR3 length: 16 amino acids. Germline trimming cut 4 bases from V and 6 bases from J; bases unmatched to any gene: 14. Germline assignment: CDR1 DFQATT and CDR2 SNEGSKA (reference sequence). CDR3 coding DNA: TGCAGTGCTATCGGGGGGGTGGGGGCGGTTGGCAATGAGCAGTTCTTC. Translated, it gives CSAIGGVGAVGNEQFF.

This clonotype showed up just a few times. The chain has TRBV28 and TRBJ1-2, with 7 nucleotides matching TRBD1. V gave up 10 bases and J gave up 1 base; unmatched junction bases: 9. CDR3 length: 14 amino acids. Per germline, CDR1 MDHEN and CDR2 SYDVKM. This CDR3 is CATARPGGNYGYTF. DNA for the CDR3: TGTGCCACCGCTAGGCCAGGGGGTAACTATGGCTACACCTTC.

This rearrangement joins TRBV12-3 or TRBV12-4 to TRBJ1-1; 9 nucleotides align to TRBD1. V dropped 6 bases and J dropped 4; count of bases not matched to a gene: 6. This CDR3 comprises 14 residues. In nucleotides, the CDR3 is TGTGCCAGCAGCCTGACAGGGGGATCCACTGAAGCTTTCTTT. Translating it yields CASSLTGGSTEAFF.

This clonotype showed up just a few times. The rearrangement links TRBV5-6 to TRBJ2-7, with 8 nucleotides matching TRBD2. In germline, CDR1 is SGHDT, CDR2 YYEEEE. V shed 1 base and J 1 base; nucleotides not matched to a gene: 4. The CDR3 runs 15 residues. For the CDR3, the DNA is TGTGCCAGCAGCTTGTTGGGCGGGGGGTCCTACGAGCAGTACTTC. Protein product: CASSLLGGGSYEQYF.